These 25 T cell receptor beta chains were sequenced from one sample in a study of control samples from healthy donors and cancer patients. Clones were read by immunoSEQ multiplex PCR, and TCRdb kept only the in-frame ones, dropping some. The data contain 150,000 to 200,000 clones, roughly 94% of them seen just once; the ten biggest clones take up around 1.3%. The sample taken for sequencing was blood. Source of these receptors: a woman younger than 30 in good health.

The chain has TRBV28 and TRBJ2-7, with TRBD2 matching over 7 bases. The germline V gene encodes CDR1 MDHEN and CDR2 SYDVKM. CDR3 length: 14 residues. After removal of 8 bases from V and 1 base from J, the junction contained 8 bases not matched to a gene. The CDR3 DNA sequence: TGTGCCAGCTCGGGGGGAGGTTGGTCCTACGAGCAGTACTTC. Its translation is CASSGGGWSYEQYF.

With respect to this clone: The junction shows a germline mismatch at one end, possibly a read error. V usage is TRBV5-5 and J usage is TRBJ2-1; D may correspond to TRBD1 or TRBD2 (6 bases each). The CDR3 runs 14 residues. Germline values: CDR1 SGHKS, CDR2 YYEKEE (reference sequence). CDR3 protein: CASSGLVRGEWTIF. Here the CDR3 DNA reads TGTGCCAGCAGCGGTCTGGTGAGGGGGGAGTGGACGATCTTC.

With respect to this clone: One end of the junction fails to match germline, which may point to a read error. J is TRBJ2-5 and V is TRBV7-7; D gene unclear. CDR3 length: 15 residues. CDR1 SSHAT and CDR2 FNYEAQ come from the germline V gene (reference sequence). CDR3 DNA: TGTGCTAGCAGCCAACTCGGCACAGAGCAAGAGACCCAGTACTTC. Its translation: CASSQLGTEQETQYF.

The chain combines TRBV28 with TRBJ2-1; D possibly corresponds to TRBD2 (6 bases). CDR3 size: 15 residues. V was cut by 4 bases and J by 8 bases, with 18 bases left in between. The V gene's germline CDR1 is MDHEN and CDR2 SYDVKM. The CDR3 reads CASSWAASEGDEQFF. The DNA of the CDR3 is TGTGCCAGCAGTTGGGCGGCTAGCGAAGGAGATGAGCAGTTCTTC.

V usage is TRBV5-1 and J usage is TRBJ2-7; 11 nucleotides match TRBD2. Losses at the gene ends were 0 bases for V and 0 bases for J; bases not matched to a gene: 8. There are 18 residues in the CDR3. Germline V lookup: CDR1 SGHRS, CDR2 YFSETQ. For the CDR3, the DNA is TGCGCCAGCAGCTTGGTTGGGACTAGCGGAAAGAGCTCCTACGAGCAGTACTTC. Translation: CASSLVGTSGKSSYEQYF.

The chain is built from TRBV3-1 (or the pseudogene TRBV3-2) and TRBJ1-4; 8 bases align to TRBD1. Losses at the gene ends were 4 bases for V and 6 bases for J; bases not matched to a gene: 4. The CDR3 is 14 residues long. Germline CDR1 and CDR2: LGHDT and YNNKEL (reference sequence). CDR3 sequence: CASSPQGAYEKLFF. The CDR3 DNA sequence: TGTGCCAGCAGCCCTCAGGGGGCGTATGAAAAACTGTTTTTT.

J is TRBJ1-4 and V is TRBV3-1 (or the pseudogene TRBV3-2); 7 nucleotides agree with TRBD1. The V gene end was trimmed by 6 bases and the J gene end by 5 bases; junction bases not matched to a gene: 9. Germline V gene data show CDR1 as LGHDT and CDR2 as YNNKEL (reference sequence). The CDR3 has 15 amino acids. CDR3 bases: TGTGCCAGCAGTCAACCGGGACAGACAAATGAAAAACTGTTTTTT. It specifies CASSQPGQTNEKLFF.

The chain carries TRBV15 and TRBJ2-2; TRBD2 aligns across 15 bases. Trimming took 1 base from V and 7 from J; bases not matched to a gene: 4. The V gene's germline CDR1 is LNHNV and CDR2 YYDKDF (reference sequence). The CDR3 length is 17 residues. The CDR3 here is CATSRAGLAGGRGELFF. CDR3 sequence (DNA): TGTGCCACCAGCAGAGCGGGACTAGCGGGGGGCCGCGGGGAGCTGTTTTTT.

The J gene is TRBJ2-7, the V gene TRBV5-1; tentatively, D is TRBD1 (5 bases). Germline V gene sequence: CDR1 SGHRS, CDR2 YFSETQ. CDR3 length: 15 residues. Trimming left V 5 bases short and J 0 bases short, with 15 bases between. The CDR3 loop reads CASSTGQPISYEQYF. The DNA of the CDR3 is TGCGCCAGCAGTACAGGTCAGCCAATCTCCTACGAGCAGTACTTC.

The chain links TRBV3-1 (or the pseudogene TRBV3-2) to TRBJ2-5; 10 bases map to TRBD2. Germline V gives CDR1 LGHDT, CDR2 YNNKEL (reference sequence). This CDR3 is 18 amino acids long. The junction had 12 bases not matched to a gene; V was cut back by 4 bases and J by 1 base. This chain's CDR3 is CASSPTLGSGRLQETQYF. For the CDR3, the DNA is TGTGCCAGCAGCCCCACCTTGGGTAGCGGGAGGCTCCAAGAGACCCAGTACTTC.

A few counts support this clone. CDR3 region: CAWSPETGGCQPQHF. DNA of the CDR3: TGTGCCTGGAGTCCTGAAACAGGGGGTTGTCAGCCCCAGCATTTT. The chain recombines TRBV30 with TRBJ1-5; 8 nucleotides line up with TRBD1. The V and J ends lost 2 bases and 6 bases, in that order; junction bases with no gene match: 9. This CDR3 is built from 15 residues. Looked up from germline, CDR1 is GTSNPN and CDR2 is SVGIG (reference sequence).

The chain carries TRBV19 and TRBJ2-7; tentatively, D is TRBD1 or TRBD2 (7 bases each). V was pared by 2 bases and J by 3 bases, with 11 bases between. Germline CDR1 and CDR2: LNHDA and SQIVND (reference sequence). The CDR3 has 14 amino acids. Here the CDR3 reads CASSIQGGNYEQYF. In DNA, the CDR3 is TGTGCCAGTAGTATACAGGGGGGGAACTACGAGCAGTACTTC.

This rearrangement joins TRBV20-1 to TRBJ1-1; D remains ambiguous. Germline V gene lookup returns CDR1 DFQATT and CDR2 SNEGSKA (reference sequence). V was clipped by 2 bases and J by 11 bases, with 9 bases between them. The CDR3 consists of 10 residues. The CDR3 loop is CSARRGDAFF. The DNA of the CDR3 is TGCAGTGCTAGACGAGGTGACGCTTTCTTT.

This rearrangement joins TRBV7-8 to TRBJ1-1; 7 nucleotides match TRBD1. J lost 10 bases, V lost 1 base, and 3 bases had no gene match. Germline lookup yields CDR1 SGHVS and CDR2 FQNEAQ. The CDR3 contains 12 residues. As DNA, the CDR3 is TGTGCCAGCAGCTTAGATGAGGGGGCAGCTTTCTTT. Translating it yields CASSLDEGAAFF.

V gene TRBV7-9 combines with J gene TRBJ1-1, with D perhaps TRBD1 (6 bases). Per germline, CDR1 SEHNR and CDR2 FQNEAQ (reference sequence). This CDR3 spans 13 amino acids. V was trimmed by 5 bases and J by 4 bases, leaving 11 bases between them. CDR3 sequence: CASSLTGSTEAFF. In DNA, the CDR3 is TGTGCCAGCAGCCTTACAGGGTCCACTGAAGCTTTCTTT.

Of note for this clone: Its ends do not fully match the called genes, so a read error is possible. This chain connects TRBV10-3 to TRBJ1-2; 9 bases line up with TRBD1. Germline V gene data show CDR1 as ENHRY and CDR2 as SYGVKD. The CDR3 totals 13 residues. CDR3 in DNA: TGTGCCACCAGTTCCGGGACAGGGAATGGCTACACCTTC. It yields the protein CATSSGTGNGYTF.

This clone was recorded only once. CDR3 DNA sequence: TGTGCCAGCAGCCCCGAATCTAACTATGGCTACACCTTC. It encodes CASSPESNYGYTF. The chain has TRBV9 and TRBJ1-2; D is undetermined. CDR3 size: 13 residues. Trimming shortened V by 4 bases and J by 0 bases, and 7 bases separated the two germline ends. CDR1 and CDR2 from the germline V gene are SGDLS and YYNGEE.

The chain has TRBV7-9 and TRBJ2-2; D unclear. The CDR3 is 13 residues long. Trimming left V 8 bases short and J 11 bases short, with 18 bases between. Germline V gene sequence: CDR1 SEHNR, CDR2 FQNEAQ (reference sequence). The CDR3 nucleotides are TGTGCCAGCCCCACGGATGACCAACCCGAGCTGTTTTTT. Residues: CASPTDDQPELFF.

This sequence joins TRBV6-4 and TRBJ1-2, with D tentatively TRBD1 (5 bases). CDR1 and CDR2 from the germline V gene are MRHNA and SNTAGT. This CDR3 comprises 15 residues. The ends were cut back, 5 bases at V and 7 bases at J, with 20 bases in the middle. The CDR3 nucleotides read TGTGCCAGCAGTCCCTCAACGGGTACAGGATTTGGCTACACCTTC. Amino acid sequence: CASSPSTGTGFGYTF.

This chain connects TRBV5-5 to TRBJ2-1, with a tentative D call TRBD2 (6 bases). This CDR3 is built from 16 residues. Trimming removed 1 base from V and 1 base from J, with 12 bases in between. Germline CDR1 SGHKS, CDR2 YYEKEE (reference sequence). CDR3 protein: CASSLMGGRSYNEQFF. The CDR3 bases are TGTGCCAGCAGCTTGATGGGGGGAAGATCCTACAATGAGCAGTTCTTC.

The rearrangement links TRBV6-5 to TRBJ2-3; D may correspond to TRBD1 or TRBD2 (5 bases each). Germline V gives CDR1 MNHEY, CDR2 SVGAGI. With 1 base removed from V and 2 bases from J, the gap between germline ends came to 13 bases. The CDR3 sequence is 16 residues long. The chain's CDR3 is CASSYWRGDYTDTQYF. In DNA, the CDR3 is TGTGCCAGCAGTTACTGGCGAGGGGATTACACAGATACGCAGTATTTT.

This sequence joins TRBV28 and TRBJ1-5, with a weak D call TRBD1 (5 bases). CDR1 and CDR2 from the germline V gene are MDHEN and SYDVKM. V was cut by 2 bases and J by 2 bases, with 28 bases left in between. The CDR3 has 21 amino acids. The chain's CDR3 is CASSLKVGDGLSAGGNQPQHF. The DNA for the CDR3 is TGTGCCAGCAGTTTAAAGGTGGGGGACGGCCTTTCCGCGGGAGGCAATCAGCCCCAGCATTTT.

This chain links TRBV9 with TRBJ2-2; D is uncertain. Germline CDR1 reads SGDLS; CDR2 reads YYNGEE. V was trimmed by 3 bases and J by 1 base, leaving 7 bases between them. This CDR3 is built from 14 residues. CDR3 region: CASSAPVNTGELFF. The CDR3 nucleotides read TGTGCCAGCAGCGCCCCAGTGAACACCGGGGAGCTGTTTTTT.

The V call is TRBV10-3, the J call TRBJ1-1; weak D call: TRBD1 (6 bases). The CDR3 contains 16 residues. The V gene lost 5 bases and the J gene lost 1 base, with 17 bases spanning the gap. Germline V gene lookup returns CDR1 ENHRY and CDR2 SYGVKD. The CDR3: CAISSTGGAGNTEAFF. The CDR3 coding sequence is TGTGCCATCAGTTCGACGGGGGGCGCCGGGAACACTGAAGCTTTCTTT.

The chain recombines TRBV10-2 with TRBJ1-6; TRBD1 matches at 9 bases. Trimming removed 7 bases from V and 7 bases from J; junction bases left unmatched: 8. Germline CDR1 reads WSHSY; CDR2 reads SAAADI. The CDR3 is 15 amino acids. This CDR3 is CASNRDRGKNSPLHF. The CDR3 nucleotides are TGCGCCAGCAACAGAGACAGGGGGAAAAATTCACCCCTCCACTTT.